The 26 T cell receptor beta chains given below trace back to one sample, sequenced in a study of CD4 and CD8 cells across lung adenocarcinoma regions. TCRdb independently ran MiXCR on the PCR reads; one entry per CDR3 protein. The sample records 6,000 to 7,500 distinct CDR3 sequences, roughly 57% being singletons. The source material was CD8+ T cells from the center of a lung tumor. The receptors were sampled from a male donor with lung adenocarcinoma. The CD4 and CD8 labels of this study may be unreliable.

This clonotype has just one count. The genes are TRBV6-5 and TRBJ2-7; 9 bases line up with TRBD2. The CDR3 runs to 17 residues. CDR1 is MNHEY, CDR2 SVGAGI, per germline. Trimming cost V 0 bases and J 1 base; bases outside gene matches: 7. The CDR3 DNA follows: TGTGCCAGCAGTTACTCGCGGCCAGCGGGAGGATCCTACGAGCAGTACTTC. Encoded protein: CASSYSRPAGGSYEQYF.

The genes are TRBV27 and TRBJ2-5, with 10 bases aligning to TRBD1. The closer fit of TRBJ2-7 to the DNA end suggests the J call may be wrong. CDR1 and CDR2 from the germline V gene are MNHEY and SMNVEV (reference sequence). The CDR3 has 14 residues. The CDR3 bases are TGTGCCAGCAGCCGGACAGGGGGAAGTTACGAGCAGTACTTC. It yields the protein CASSRTGGSYEQYF.

V usage is TRBV9 and J usage is TRBJ2-2; 7 bases align to TRBD1. The CDR3 is made up of 16 amino acids. The germline V gene encodes CDR1 SGDLS and CDR2 YYNGEE. V lost 2 bases, J lost 2 bases, and 6 bases stayed unmatched. This CDR3 is CASSVSTGRNTGELFF. As DNA, the CDR3 is TGTGCCAGCAGCGTCTCGACAGGGAGAAACACCGGGGAGCTGTTTTTT.

This rearrangement joins TRBV27 to TRBJ1-6; 7 bases are a match to TRBD1. Per germline, CDR1 MNHEY and CDR2 SMNVEV (reference sequence). This CDR3 spans 15 amino acids. J lost 9 bases, V lost 5 bases, and 10 bases had no gene match. The CDR3 DNA sequence: TGTGCCAGCAGTACCCAGGGGGTGGGGGGTTCACCCCTCCACTTT. The encoded protein is CASSTQGVGGSPLHF.

A note on this clonotype: Because the CDR3 is missing its conserved closing phenylalanine or tryptophan, this is likely a read error. The V call is TRBV27, the J call TRBJ2-1, with D possibly TRBD2 on 6 matching bases. The end of the DNA fits TRBJ2-7 better, so the J call may be wrong. Per the germline V gene, CDR1 is MNHEY and CDR2 is SMNVEV (reference sequence). The length of the CDR3 is 15 residues. This chain's CDR3 is CASRSPGRETYEQYI. The CDR3 region has the DNA TGTGCCAGCAGATCTCCGGGACGGGAGACCTACGAGCAGTACATC.

The chain has TRBV6-1 and TRBJ2-3; 8 bases are a match to TRBD2. CDR1 and CDR2 (germline): MNHNS, SASEGT. V trimming: 5 bases; J trimming: 6 bases; junction bases outside the gene matches: 4. This CDR3 comprises 13 residues. The CDR3 DNA follows: TGTGCCAGCAGTCAGCGCGGGGGGGATACGCAGTATTTT. Translation: CASSQRGGDTQYF.

The J gene is TRBJ2-2, the V gene TRBV6-1; D is unresolved. Trimming removed 0 bases at V and 7 bases at J, with 9 bases between. CDR1 is MNHNS and CDR2 is SASEGT in the germline V gene. The CDR3 runs to 14 residues. In nucleotides, the CDR3 is TGTGCCAGCAGTGAAGCCCCGGGTGGCGGGGAGCTGTTTTTT. As protein: CASSEAPGGGELFF.

In regard to this clonotype: A read error may produce the germline difference seen at one junction end. The chain uses TRBV10-2 and TRBJ2-4; D is uncertain. Germline V gene lookup returns CDR1 WSHSY and CDR2 SAAADI. The CDR3 totals 15 residues. CDR3 bases: TGCGCCAGCAGTGAGGGGCTGGGTGCCAAAGATACTCAGTATTTC. This sequence encodes CASSEGLGAKDTQYF.

This clonotype was counted ten times or more. The J gene is TRBJ1-1, the V gene TRBV6-1; 9 bases are shared with TRBD1. J lost 5 bases, V lost 6 bases, and 10 bases had no gene match. In germline, CDR1 is MNHNS, CDR2 SASEGT. The CDR3 is 15 residues long. The CDR3 spells CASRTYRGRGTEAFF. CDR3 DNA: TGTGCCAGCAGGACATACAGGGGGCGCGGGACTGAAGCTTTCTTT.

This clonotype was recorded a few times. V gene TRBV6-5 combines with J gene TRBJ2-1, with TRBD2 matching 10 bases. From germline, CDR1 is MNHEY and CDR2 SVGAGI. There are 15 residues in the CDR3. J was trimmed by 8 bases and V by 2 bases; bases with no gene match: 6. The CDR3 DNA reads as TGTGCCAGCAGTTACAGGACTAGCGGATTTCATGAGCAGTTCTTC. Translating it yields CASSYRTSGFHEQFF.

The V and J genes are TRBV6-1 and TRBJ1-2; a possible D gene is TRBD1 (5 bases). The V gene's germline CDR1 is MNHNS and CDR2 SASEGT. The CDR3 sequence is 14 residues long. V gave up 2 bases and J gave up 4 bases, with 11 bases separating them. DNA of the CDR3: TGTGCCAGCAGTGAACAGGGCAGCGTCTATGGCTACACCTTC. Its translation is CASSEQGSVYGYTF.

This clonotype was seen many times. The J gene is TRBJ1-2, the V gene TRBV4-1; D possibly corresponds to TRBD1 (5 bases). The CDR3 is 16 amino acids. Deletions cut 1 base from V and 6 bases from J, with 18 bases between. Germline V gene sequence: CDR1 MGHRA, CDR2 YSYEKL. The CDR3 nucleotides read TGCGCCAGCAGCCAAGTACTATTGTCGACAGCGAATGGCTACACCTTC. This translates into CASSQVLLSTANGYTF.

This clonotype was counted ten times or more. The J gene is TRBJ2-5, the V gene TRBV7-2; 7 bases map to TRBD2. Germline V lookup: CDR1 SGHTA, CDR2 FQGNSA. There are 15 residues in the CDR3. The V gene end was trimmed by 7 bases and the J gene end by 4 bases; junction bases not matched to a gene: 12. CDR3 DNA: TGTGCCAGCACTTCTTGGGCGGGAGTCTCAGAGACCCAGTACTTC. It specifies CASTSWAGVSETQYF. The full variable domain, its missing parts supplied by reference TRBV7-2 and TRBJ2-5, is GAGVSQSPSNKVTEKGKDVELRCDPISGHTALYWYRQSLGQGLEFLIYFQGNSAPDKSGLPSDRFSAERTGGSVSTLTIQRTQQEDSAVYLCASTSWAGVSETQYFGPGTRLLVL.

In its sample, this clonotype was seen once. This sequence joins TRBV6-1 and TRBJ2-3; 8 bases line up with TRBD1. Germline trimming cut 6 bases from V and 2 bases from J; bases unmatched to any gene: 7. The germline gives CDR1 MNHNS, CDR2 SASEGT. This CDR3 has 15 residues. The CDR3 DNA is TGTGCCAGCAGAAGGACAGGGAGCTTCACAGATACGCAGTATTTT. Protein product: CASRRTGSFTDTQYF.

J is TRBJ2-7 and V is TRBV6-1; the D call may be TRBD1 or TRBD2 (5 bases each). Germline values: CDR1 MNHNS, CDR2 SASEGT. CDR3 length: 13 amino acids. V lost 2 bases to trimming and J lost 2 bases, with 7 bases between them. The CDR3 sequence: CASSELGAYEQYF. In DNA form, the CDR3 reads TGTGCCAGCAGTGAATTGGGGGCCTACGAGCAGTACTTC.

This clonotype was counted between two and nine times. This is likely a read error, given that the CDR3 carries no conserved phenylalanine or tryptophan at its end. The DNA is omitted, as the CDR3 cannot be located on it reliably, and the CDR3 follows TCRdb's listing. The rearrangement uses TRBV16 and TRBJ2-3. Per the germline V gene, CDR1 is KGHSY and CDR2 is FQNENV. The CDR3 sequence runs 8 residues, both termini included. CDR3 protein: CRDGVSSC.

This clonotype has a handful of counts. CDR3 amino acids: CASSVRDVGYNEQFF. The CDR3 DNA reads TGTGCCAGCAGTGTAAGGGACGTGGGATACAATGAGCAGTTCTTC. The chain links TRBV6-1 to TRBJ2-1, with D perhaps TRBD1 or TRBD2 (5 bases each). The CDR3 covers 15 residues. The V and J ends lost 4 bases and 4 bases respectively, with 14 bases between them. The V gene's germline CDR1 is MNHNS and CDR2 SASEGT.

Concerning this clonotype itself: At one boundary the junction diverges from the germline segment, which might be a read error. The chain joins TRBV7-2 to TRBJ2-1, with 9 bases identical to TRBD2. This CDR3 comprises 19 residues. Germline loops: CDR1 SGHTA, CDR2 FQGNSA. The CDR3 bases are TGTGCCAGCAGCTCCCGTGGGGAGGGAGCGGGGGGTAGGGAAGAGACCCAGTTCTTT. This gives the protein CASSSRGEGAGGREETQFF.

About this clonotype itself: A junction boundary mismatches the germline segment, possibly from a read error. This rearrangement joins TRBV27 to TRBJ2-6; possibly TRBD1 for D (5 bases). Germline V gene data show CDR1 as MNHEY and CDR2 as SMNVEV (reference sequence). This CDR3 is 15 amino acids long. The CDR3 sequence: CASSSRGSGAYDQYF. In nucleotides, the CDR3 is TGTGCCAGCAGTTCAAGGGGCTCTGGGGCCTACGACCAGTATTTC.

The rearrangement joins TRBV10-1 to TRBJ2-1; the D gene is possibly TRBD2 (6 bases). Between the trimmed V and J ends, which lost 5 bases and 4 bases, there was a span of 15 bases. CDR1 and CDR2 (germline): WNHNN, SYGVQD (reference sequence). The CDR3 is 15 amino acids. The chain's CDR3 is CASSLSGRPYNEQFF. As DNA, the CDR3 is TGCGCCAGCAGTTTGTCCGGGAGACCGTACAATGAGCAGTTCTTC.

This clonotype appeared a few times. The V gene is TRBV6-1, the J gene TRBJ1-5; D not resolved. Trimming stripped 3 bases from V and 0 bases from J, with 3 bases between. Germline V gene sequence: CDR1 MNHNS, CDR2 SASEGT. The CDR3 is 13 residues long. CDR3 sequence reads: CASSDNSNQPQHF. The CDR3 coding sequence is TGTGCCAGCAGTGACAATAGCAATCAGCCCCAGCATTTT.

The V and J genes are TRBV6-5 and TRBJ2-7; D is perhaps TRBD2 (5 bases). Germline loops: CDR1 MNHEY, CDR2 SVGAGI. The V end lost 2 bases, the J end lost 6 bases, and 8 bases lay between the germline ends. The CDR3 sequence is 12 residues long. The CDR3: CASSYVGSEQYF. The CDR3 DNA reads TGTGCCAGCAGTTACGTTGGGAGCGAGCAGTACTTC.

This chain joins TRBV5-1 and TRBJ1-4; 7 bases agree with TRBD1. The CDR3 covers 14 residues. Germline V CDR1 and CDR2: SGHRS, YFSETQ. Losses at the gene ends were 4 bases for V and 7 bases for J; bases not matched to a gene: 7. The CDR3 nucleotides read TGCGCCAGCAGCCAAAACAGGGGAGGTGAAAAACTGTTTTTT. Encoded protein: CASSQNRGGEKLFF. The full variable domain, in which reference TRBV5-1 and TRBJ1-4 provide the parts outside the CDR3, is KAGVTQTPRYLIKTRGQQVTLSCSPISGHRSVSWYQQTPGQGLQFLFEYFSETQRNKGNFPGRFSGRQFSNSRSEMNVSTLELGDSALYLCASSQNRGGEKLFFGSGTQLSVL.

The J gene is TRBJ2-4, the V gene TRBV6-1, with 11 bases that match TRBD2. V shed 6 bases and J 13 bases; nucleotides not matched to a gene: 11. The germline CDR1 and CDR2 sequences are MNHNS and SASEGT. The CDR3 consists of 14 residues. Written as DNA, the CDR3 is TGTGCCAGCAGCGTAGCGGGGGGGCATAACACCCAGTACTTC. Amino acids: CASSVAGGHNTQYF.

In its sample, this clonotype was seen many times. The chain recombines TRBV4-1 with TRBJ2-1; 8 bases are shared with TRBD2. V lost 1 base to trimming and J lost 4 bases; unmatched junction nucleotides: 6. CDR3 length: 16 residues. Germline assignment: CDR1 MGHRA and CDR2 YSYEKL. CDR3 nucleotides: TGCGCCAGCAGCCAAGTGGGACTAGGAACGTACAATGAGCAGTTCTTC. Its protein product is CASSQVGLGTYNEQFF.

CDR3 protein: CSARGLQGPDTQYF. The CDR3 coding sequence is TGCAGTGCTAGAGGCCTACAGGGGCCAGATACGCAGTATTTT. The J gene is TRBJ2-3, the V gene TRBV20-1; 7 bases are shared with TRBD1. The V and J ends lost 1 base and 4 bases, in that order; junction bases with no gene match: 5. This CDR3 is built from 14 residues. Per the germline V gene, CDR1 is DFQATT and CDR2 is SNEGSKA (reference sequence).